This TCR beta chain emerged from a study of T cell changes during pregnancy in multiple sclerosis (dated by TCRdb to between 2018 and 2021). Regarding the complete study: The study examined how the T cell repertoire changed over the course of pregnancy in women with multiple sclerosis.

As concerns this clone: It lacks a known antigen. Per-base qualities were not stored, and no clone one base away is much larger.

Library preparation employed the immunoSEQ multiplex PCR assay. TCRdb re-hosts the immuneACCESS table, in-frame sequences only. Its copies lack some clones; in the studies checked, an unresolved V gene accounts for under half of them, and the cause for the rest is not known. The sample table contains 75,000 to 100,000 clones; only one count was recorded for about 92% of them. The ten largest account for 2% to 3% of the sample. The TCR originated in a female donor in good health, enrolled as a control in a pregnancy study. Sequencing was performed on peripheral blood, taken after pregnancy.

The CDR3 reads CASSPGGPQETQYF. The DNA sequence follows: TGTGCCAGCAGCCCCGGCGGGCCCCAAGAGACCCAGTACTTC. Rearrangement joined TRBV5-6 to TRBJ2-5; TRBD2 is perhaps the D gene, given 5 matching bases. The CDR3 numbers 14 residues from cysteine through phenylalanine. The only DNA kept is the CDR3, 42 bases in frame from the first base. According to the germline V gene, CDR1 reads SGHDT and CDR2 reads YYEEEE. Cut back by 4 bases and 1 base, the V and J ends lie 11 bases apart.